This T cell receptor beta chain was identified during a study of cytomegalovirus exposure and HLA in healthy donors. For the study at large: In terms of ancestry, the Caucasian-associated cluster contained around 79% of the 300 to 400 genotyped donors.

PCR employed 60 Vbeta and 13 Jbeta primers. Clones were read by immunoSEQ multiplex PCR, and TCRdb kept only the in-frame ones, dropping some. This table holds approximately 120,000 clones, 76% found once. Germline CDR1 and CDR2: MNHNY and SVGAGI (reference sequence). The CDR3 has 12 residues. V lost 4 bases and J 4 bases, leaving 8 bases between the germline ends. Remarks on this clone: Antigen: not known.

Study-level findings and limits: Association of a missense DCLRE1C variant with TCR beta V- and J-gene trimming was reported in a later analysis.

Likely unrecorded immune exposures existed in these nominally healthy donors. The chain is built from TRBV6-6 and TRBJ2-7; D is unclear. Sequenced: PBMCs. The clonotype was recovered from a woman aged 45-59 years in good health and CMV-seropositive. As DNA, the CDR3 is TGTGCCAGCAGTTTATCCGCGTACGAGCAGTACTTC. As protein: CASSLSAYEQYF.